This TCR beta chain appears in the sequencing data of a study of siplizumab effects on memory and regulatory T cells (dated by TCRdb to the late 2010s). With regard to the full study: The study examined how the anti-CD2 antibody siplizumab affects alloreactive T-cell subsets in allogeneic mixed lymphocyte reactions built from human PBMCs. The paper's findings and limits, for the study overall: Compared with memory T cells, unstimulated naive T cells appeared more diverse, and naive cells seemed to make a substantial contribution to the alloresponse. Among mappable alloreactive CD4+ clones, the Treg-derived fraction averaged approximately 66% with siplizumab versus 25% to 30% in control reactions. Roughly 75-95% of proliferating CD4+ or CD8+ clones could not be assigned a naive or memory phenotype. Whether proliferating Tregs from siplizumab cultures were suppressive was not functionally confirmed. Sequences below about 10^-5 frequency were poorly captured, so only a minor fraction of alloreactive clones could be mapped to unstimulated subsets. The cumulative frequency of alloreactive sequences traceable to unstimulated CD4+ memory T cells was significantly reduced by siplizumab.

Library creation used the immunoSEQ multiplex PCR assay. Each sample had 85,000 to 100,000 TCR templates assayed by the deep sequencing platform. Genomic DNA extracted from sorted T cells was used for TCRbeta CDR3 sequencing. The study's processing was this. The R programming language was used for the clonal analysis of the TCRbeta CDR3 data. Unstimulated samples were compared with post-reaction CFSE-low samples to define alloreactive CD4+ and CD8+ clones. Regulatory or non-regulatory origin of alloreactive CD4+ clones was assigned by matching sequences to the sorted unstimulated Treg and non-Treg repertoires. TCRdb took over this immuneACCESS table, retaining in-frame rearrangements with V and J assigned. Such tables are incomplete; in checked studies, under half of the missing clones stem from an unresolved V gene, and the remainder is unexplained. That table supplies the V and J calls and clone size; D and trimming were determined from the DNA. This sample comprises more than 75,000 clones, roughly 96% of them detected only once. Of the sample, roughly 0.033% is held by the ten largest clones.

There are 13 amino acids in the CDR3, from cysteine to phenylalanine inclusive. Here the CDR3 DNA is all that survives: 39 bases in frame from base 1. According to the germline V gene, CDR1 reads SGHTA and CDR2 reads FQGNSA. V is cut by 5 bases and J by 6 bases, and the space between the germline ends is 11 bases. In addition, sequencing in three donor pairs included unstimulated CD8+ effector memory subsets alongside CD4+ naive, CD8+ naive, CD8+ TEMRA and CD4+ memory subsets. Sorted unstimulated T cells and proliferating T cells recovered from mixed lymphocyte reactions were subjected to TCRbeta CDR3 sequencing. Fresh whole blood from fewer than 11 HLA-typed healthy donors was used to isolate PBMCs. As to this clone: Its antigen has not been determined. Base qualities were left out, and no much larger clone turns up one base away.

The origin of this receptor is a human donor in good health. The rearrangement combines TRBV7-2 with TRBJ1-5; the D segment could be TRBD1, given 5 matching bases. The sample taken for sequencing was naive CD4+ T cells sorted from blood. The cell subset or site tag for this specimen amounts to: unstimulated naive T cells. The DNA sequence is TGTGCCAGCAGCGATTGGGGGAGTCAGCCCCAGCATTTT. Its protein is CASSDWGSQPQHF.